Listed below are T cell receptor beta chains from one sample, sequenced in a study of OX40 agonist ivuxolimab in advanced cancers. Sequencing used immunoSEQ multiplex PCR; TCRdb keeps in-frame clones, though not all of them. Seen here are 65,000 to 95,000 clones, less than 95% observed once, and the top ten hold about 11%. The sequences come from CD4+ or CD8+ T cells sorted from blood, collected in a trial of the OX40 agonist ivuxolimab. These receptors were collected from an adult with an advanced solid tumor such as melanoma, head and neck, liver or kidney cancer. The CDR3 runs from the conserved cysteine through the conserved F or W. A D gene is named only where the DNA matches it firmly. Not every row has a clone size; where given, it reads once, few, many or a size class.

j_gene | v_gene | d_gene | abundance | CDR3nt | CDR3aa
TRBJ1-1 | TRBV10-3 | TRBD1 | . | TGTGCCATCTCGGTTCAGGGGGTCATGAACACTGAAGCTTTCTTT | CAISVQGVMNTEAFF
TRBJ1-2 | TRBV27 | TRBD1 | . | TGTGCCAGCAGTTTATTAAAGGGGGCGCTTAACTATGGCTACACCTTC | CASSLLKGALNYGYTF
TRBJ2-7 | TRBV2 | . | . | TGTGCCAGCAGTGAGTTGTTGACCTACGAGCAGTACTTC | CASSELLTYEQYF
TRBJ2-7 | TRBV7-6 | TRBD1 | . | TGTGCCAGCAGCACAGGTCCACAGGGGGCCTACGAGCAGTACTTC | CASSTGPQGAYEQYF
TRBJ2-7 | TRBV10-3 | TRBD1 | . | TGTGCCATCAGTGACAACAGGGGCGAGCAGTACTTC | CAISDNRGEQYF
TRBJ1-4 | TRBV5-6 | TRBD1 | . | TGTGCCAGCAGCCCGGGGACAGGCACTACTGAAAAACTGTTTTTT | CASSPGTGTTEKLFF
TRBJ2-2 | TRBV9 | . | . | TGTGCCAGCACCCCCTCGACGGGTAAGGGCAACACCGGGGAGCTGTTTTTT | CASTPSTGKGNTGELFF
TRBJ1-6 | TRBV11-2 | . | . | TGTGCCAGCAGCTTCAACACAGGGTGGGAAAATTCACCCCTCCACTTT | CASSFNTGWENSPLHF
TRBJ2-1 | TRBV5-1 | . | . | TGCGCCAGCAGCTCAGTAACAGTTCTGGGGGATGAGCAGTTCTTC | CASSSVTVLGDEQFF
TRBJ1-2 | TRBV7-9 | . | . | TGTGCCAGCAGCTTTGGGGGAGACTATGGCTACACCTTC | CASSFGGDYGYTF
TRBJ2-7 | TRBV13 | TRBD1 | . | TGTGCCAGCAGCCCGGGAACAGGGGCCCCCGCCTACGAGCAGTACTTC | CASSPGTGAPAYEQYF
TRBJ2-2 | TRBV10-1 | . | . | TGCGCCAGCAGGGGGCAGGCCGGGGAGCTGTTTTTT | CASRGQAGELFF
TRBJ2-3 | TRBV9 | . | . | TGTGCCAGCAGCGAAACAGGACGACCGGAGACGCAGTATTTT | CASSETGRPETQYF
TRBJ1-2 | TRBV19 | . | . | TGTGCCAGTAGTCCCCGGCGGGAGAGGGGGAACTATGGCTACACCTTC | CASSPRRERGNYGYTF
TRBJ1-1 | TRBV29-1 | . | . | TGCAGCGTTGAAGAAATCCAGGGATTGGCTTTCTTT | CSVEEIQGLAFF
TRBJ1-2 | TRBV6-5 | TRBD1 | . | TGTGCCAGCAGTCCTCAGGGGGCAGGTTACTATGGCTACACCTTC | CASSPQGAGYYGYTF
TRBJ1-2 | TRBV13 | . | . | TGTGCCAGCAGCAATGAGGGTGGCTACACCTTC | CASSNEGGYTF
TRBJ2-5 | TRBV5-4 | . | . | TGTGCCAGCAGCTTTGGAGAGACCCAGTACTTC | CASSFGETQYF
TRBJ2-7 | TRBV9 | . | . | TGTGCCAGCAGCGTAGGACAGGAACTCTCCTACGAGCAGTACTTC | CASSVGQELSYEQYF
TRBJ1-5 | TRBV15 | . | . | TGTGCCACCAGCAGAGCCTACCGGGAGGCATATAGCAATCAGCCCCAGCATTTT | CATSRAYREAYSNQPQHF
TRBJ1-6 | TRBV6-5 | . | . | TGTGCCAGCAGTTACTCTCAGAATTCACCCCTCCACTTT | CASSYSQNSPLHF
TRBJ1-2 | TRBV4-1 | . | . | TGCGCCAGCAGCCAAGATAGCGGGCCCGGCTATGGCTACACCTTC | CASSQDSGPGYGYTF
TRBJ2-5 | TRBV7-2 | . | . | TGTGCCAGCAGCTTAGTGGGGTACCAAGAGACCCAGTACTTC | CASSLVGYQETQYF
TRBJ2-5 | TRBV9 | . | . | TGTGCCAGCAGCCCTACAGGGAATTCTGCTGAGACCCAGTACTTC | CASSPTGNSAETQYF
TRBJ1-5 | TRBV7-6 | . | . | TGTGCCAGCAGCCCATCCGACGGTTCTAATCAGCCCCAGCATTTT | CASSPSDGSNQPQHF
TRBJ2-3 | TRBV7-9 | . | . | TGTGCCAGCAGCCTCTTAGGGGGAAGAACTACAGATACGCAGTATTTT | CASSLLGGRTTDTQYF
TRBJ1-1 | TRBV4-1 | . | . | TGCGCCAGCAGCCAGCGACAATTCTACACTGAAGCTTTCTTT | CASSQRQFYTEAFF
TRBJ2-3 | TRBV10-3 | . | . | TGTGCCATCAGTGAGCCACTAGCACAGGGGCCAGATACGCAGTATTTT | CAISEPLAQGPDTQYF
TRBJ2-7 | TRBV5-4 | . | once | TGTGCCAGCAGCTTTGGGACCTACGAGCAGTACTTC | CASSFGTYEQYF
TRBJ2-7 | TRBV27 | . | . | TGTGCCAGCAGTTTGGGGATCGGCTACGAGCAGTACTTC | CASSLGIGYEQYF
TRBJ2-2 | TRBV10-2 | . | . | TGCGCCAGCAGTGATCTTGGACAAGTTAACACCGGGGAGCTGTTTTTT | CASSDLGQVNTGELFF
TRBJ2-7 | TRBV7-9 | . | . | TGTGCCAGCAGTTGGGGTCTCTCCTACGAGCAGTACTTC | CASSWGLSYEQYF
TRBJ1-1 | TRBV9 | TRBD1 | . | TGTGCCAGCAGCGTAGTGACAGGGTGGACTGAAGCTTTCTTT | CASSVVTGWTEAFF
TRBJ1-4 | TRBV7-9 | . | . | TGTGCCAGCAGCTTAGGTTCCAGTTATAATGAAAAACTGTTTTTT | CASSLGSSYNEKLFF
TRBJ2-7 | TRBV10-1 | . | few | TGCGCCAGCACCGAAGGGGTCGAGCAGTACTTC | CASTEGVEQYF
TRBJ2-7 | TRBV15 | . | . | TGTGCCACCAGCAGAGACCGACAGTCATACTCCTACGAGCAGTACTTC | CATSRDRQSYSYEQYF
TRBJ1-2 | TRBV29-1 | . | once | TGCAGCGTCGCAACGGAGGGAGGAGGATATGGCTACACCTTC | CSVATEGGGYGYTF
TRBJ2-3 | TRBV7-8 | . | once | TGTGCCAGCAGCTTAATAAAGACAGATACGCAGTATTTT | CASSLIKTDTQYF
TRBJ2-6 | TRBV5-1 | TRBD1 | . | TGCGCCAGCTTCAACCTCCCGGGACAGGGCTCGAGGGCCAACGTCCTGACTTTC | CASFNLPGQGSRANVLTF
TRBJ2-7 | TRBV4-2 | . | . | TGTGCCAGCAGCCAAGAGGAGGCGGAGCAGTACTTC | CASSQEEAEQYF
TRBJ2-7 | TRBV27 | . | once | TGTGCCAGCAGTTTGCAGGGGCCCTACGAGCAGTACTTC | CASSLQGPYEQYF
TRBJ2-7 | TRBV2 | . | . | TGTGCCAGCAGTGCCGCGGGACAGTCCTACGAGCAGTACTTC | CASSAAGQSYEQYF
TRBJ2-7 | TRBV6-1 | . | . | TGTGCCAGCAGACCAGACGGAGGAACGTCCTACGAGCAGTACTTC | CASRPDGGTSYEQYF
TRBJ2-5 | TRBV2 | TRBD1 | . | TGCGCCAACTACAGGGGGCAACAAGAGACCCAGTACTTC | CANYRGQQETQYF
TRBJ1-1 | TRBV19 | . | . | TGTGCCAGTAGCTTACAACCTACAGGTATTAACACTGAAGCTTTCTTT | CASSLQPTGINTEAFF